This T cell receptor beta chain stems from a study of metastatic and nonmetastatic thyroid tumors. For the study at large: Blood and tumor or nodule tissue repertoires from malignant and benign thyroid patients were compared. General study findings and limits: It was reportedly found that TCR beta diversity was significantly higher in malignant thyroid tumors than in benign nodules, a difference seen in both blood and tumor samples.

Remarks on this clone: Its cognate antigen is unknown.

The germline gives CDR1 DFQATT, CDR2 SNEGSKA (reference sequence). CDR3 length: 15 amino acids. V dropped 1 base and J dropped 7 bases, with 14 bases sitting between them. Prior to thyroid surgery, none of the patients had received any treatment. Original processing methods: The study's classifier, a distant-metastasis tool for papillary thyroid cancer, was built using CDR3 differences across clinicopathological groups. TCRdb re-called clones via MiXCR from the PCR reads. The V and J calls were not made by the authors but by TCRdb's processing. The table includes some 13,000 clones, under 30% detected once.

This sequence originates from a female donor with papillary thyroid cancer or a benign thyroid nodule (not recorded which). Some clones in this sample may be carry-over from other donors' samples. V usage is TRBV20-1 and J usage is TRBJ1-6; TRBD1 might be the D (5 bases). The sample taken for sequencing was tumor tissue. The CDR3, as DNA: TGCAGTGCTAGAGGGGAATCACAGGTGAATTCACCCCTCCACTTT. Translation gives CSARGESQVNSPLHF.